This TCR beta chain was obtained from a study of cytomegalovirus exposure and HLA in healthy donors. Study as a whole: A subsequent analysis stated that the roughly 130 validation repertoires were run on the same platform as the 650 to 850 first-cohort repertoires. Study-wide results and caveats: The majority of TCR sequences were rare, yet some public TCRs appeared in many donors. Some TCR beta chains (around 160 of them) were listed as cytomegalovirus-associated. A subsequent analysis found that TCR clusters from the first cohort also tended to co-occur in the approximately 110 validation repertoires, with about 93% of cluster scores above 0.

Notes on this clone: No antigen is known for it.

The CDR3 totals 14 residues. Trimming removed 3 bases from V and 2 bases from J, with 10 bases in between. The germline CDR1 and CDR2 sequences are KGHSH and LQKENI. Method: immunoSEQ multiplex PCR; TCRdb's copy keeps in-frame clones and lacks some. The repertoire holds around 150,000 clones, around 85% seen once, with approximately 2.4% in the top ten. The chain is built from TRBV18 and TRBJ2-5, with D maybe TRBD2 (5 bases). The specimen sequenced was PBMCs. The TCR originated in a man aged 25 to 40 in good health and CMV-seropositive. This CDR3 is CASSPGISQETQYF. For the CDR3, the DNA is TGTGCCAGCTCACCCGGGATTTCTCAAGAGACCCAGTACTTC.